The clone carrying this TCR beta chain was recorded a few times. Its specificity is unknown. The data originate from a study of CD8 T cells in ankylosing spondylitis. Study findings and constraints: Ankylosing spondylitis blood seemed to carry a telltale TCR beta motif made of seven or eight highly homologous variants.

The V end was cut by 0 bases, the J end by 4 bases, with 4 bases between. CDR3 length equals 13 residues. Looked up from germline, CDR1 is MNHNS and CDR2 is SASEGT. TCR beta libraries were made by quantitative 5'-RACE with molecular barcodes. TCRdb reprocessed the 5' RACE reads with MiXCR, giving one entry per CDR3 protein. The sample includes around 150,000 distinct CDR3 sequences, roughly 12% of them seen just once. Sequenced sample: blood, either unsorted or a sorted T cell fraction (not recorded which). The sequence was obtained from a male donor with ankylosing spondylitis or in good health (not recorded which). The V call is TRBV6-1, the J call TRBJ1-5; the D is unclear. The CDR3 spells CASSEARNQPQHF. The CDR3, as DNA: TGTGCCAGCAGTGAAGCGCGGAATCAGCCCCAGCATTTT.